The clone carrying this T cell receptor (beta chain) was observed a handful of times. The antigen is unknown. RNA transcripts served as template for amplifying TCR beta CDR3 sequences. HTBI primers served in a first-round RT-PCR, which a second-round multiplex PCR followed. One entry per CDR3 protein results from TCRdb running MiXCR on the multiplex PCR reads. The data contain 620,000 or so distinct CDR3 sequences, approximately 21% of them singletons. The data stem from a study of Graves' ophthalmopathy and Graves' hyperthyroidism. Study-level information: Peripheral blood was gathered at the point of initial diagnosis, before any treatment started. The study's findings and limits: Most expanded clonotypes from thyroid (those above 0.001 frequency) were also found in blood. Ophthalmopathy progression predictions by the model showed nearly 75% specificity and approximately 71% sensitivity.

Excluded: other autoimmune disease, uncontrolled infection, pregnancy or lactation. This TCR came from a woman aged 18-30 years with stable Graves' hyperthyroidism. Some clones in this sample may be carry-over from other donors' samples. Sequences were obtained from peripheral blood.

The CDR3 spells CASLISGGTEAFF. The CDR3, as DNA: TGTGCCAGCTTAATCTCCGGGGGGACTGAAGCTTTCTTT. The genes are TRBV28 and TRBJ1-1; possible D gene TRBD1, 5 bases. Germline V gene sequence: CDR1 MDHEN, CDR2 SYDVKM. This CDR3 comprises 13 residues. V was trimmed by 8 bases and J by 5 bases, leaving 15 bases between them.